This T cell receptor (beta chain) emerged from a study of OX40 agonist ivuxolimab in advanced cancers. TCRdb keeps only in-frame clones here, not all; method: immunoSEQ multiplex PCR. In the table there are 52,000 or so clones, 88% of which are singletons. Trimming cost V 3 bases and J 7 bases; bases outside gene matches: 9. CDR1 is MDHEN, CDR2 SYDVKM, per germline. CDR3 length: 15 amino acids. The TCR comes from an adult with an advanced solid tumor such as melanoma, head and neck, liver or kidney cancer. The chain couples TRBV28 to TRBJ2-1, with 7 bases identical to TRBD1. Material: CD4+ or CD8+ T cells sorted from blood, obtained in a trial of the OX40 agonist ivuxolimab. The CDR3 region has the DNA TGTGCCAGCAGTTTGGGACCGACAGGGAAGAATGAGCAGTTCTTC. It yields the protein CASSLGPTGKNEQFF.